Presented here are 11 T cell receptor beta chains from one specimen sequenced in a study of cytomegalovirus exposure and HLA in healthy donors (dated 2017 in TCRdb). Libraries were made using the immunoSEQ multiplex PCR assay. A mixture of 60 forward primers for TCR Vbeta segments and 13 reverse primers for TCR Jbeta segments was used in the multiplex PCR. Held by TCRdb, this immuneACCESS table contains in-frame sequences only and omits some clones. Under half of the omission traces to an unresolved V gene where checked; the cause of the rest is unknown. For this sample there are approximately 110,000 clones; about 73% appear just once. The ten largest clonotypes hold 8.2% of the sample. The sequenced sample was PBMCs. Receptors originate from a woman aged 35 to 49 in good health and CMV-seropositive.

The chain uses TRBV7-2 and TRBJ1-2; 8 nucleotides match TRBD1. CDR3 length equals 15 residues. Germline CDR1 reads SGHTA; CDR2 reads FQGNSA. With 0 bases clipped from V and 7 bases from J, the junction kept 7 bases outside the gene matches. The CDR3 here is CASSLAQGAYGGYTF. CDR3 sequence (DNA): TGTGCCAGCAGCTTAGCCCAGGGGGCGTACGGTGGCTACACCTTC.

V is TRBV5-1 and J is TRBJ1-1; the D is unclear. Germline-derived CDR1 and CDR2 are SGHRS and YFSETQ. V was cut by 5 bases and J by 2 bases, with 10 bases left in between. This CDR3 has 13 amino acids. This CDR3 reads CASRVGGNTEAFF. CDR3 sequence (DNA): TGCGCCAGCAGGGTCGGAGGCAACACTGAAGCTTTCTTT.

The chain couples TRBV6-1 to TRBJ1-5; no clear D gene. The CDR3 covers 15 residues. Germline CDR1 and CDR2: MNHNS and SASEGT. V gave up 6 bases and J gave up 6 bases, with 18 bases separating them. The chain's CDR3 is CASRGGSQDAQPQHF. As DNA, the CDR3 is TGTGCCAGCAGAGGAGGGTCCCAGGACGCTCAGCCCCAGCATTTT.

This clone occurred once. The V gene is TRBV6-6, the J gene TRBJ2-5, with 11 bases lining up with TRBD1. Trimming at V came to 2 bases and at J to 5 bases, leaving 7 bases not matched to a gene. Germline assignment: CDR1 MNHNY and CDR2 SVGAGI (reference sequence). The CDR3 runs 16 residues. CDR3 residues: CASSYGQGAGEETQYF. The CDR3 DNA sequence: TGTGCCAGCAGTTACGGACAGGGGGCGGGAGAGGAGACCCAGTACTTC.

This clone was detected a few times. This rearrangement joins TRBV4-3 to TRBJ1-4; a possible D gene is TRBD1 (5 bases). The V end lost 1 base, the J end lost 5 bases, and 11 bases lay between the germline ends. This CDR3 spans 15 amino acids. CDR1 is LGHNA, CDR2 YSLEER, per germline. The CDR3 reads CASSQGNRLNEKLFF. CDR3 DNA: TGCGCCAGCAGCCAAGGAAACAGGTTAAATGAAAAACTGTTTTTT.

The chain carries TRBV6-1 and TRBJ1-1; TRBD1 matches 7 bases. CDR1 is MNHNS, CDR2 SASEGT, per germline. There are 14 residues in the CDR3. V shed 2 bases and J 7 bases; nucleotides not matched to a gene: 7. The CDR3 sequence is CASSETRTGNEAFF. The DNA for the CDR3 is TGTGCCAGCAGTGAAACCCGGACAGGAAATGAAGCTTTCTTT.

In DNA, the CDR3 is TGTGCCAGCTCAGACCGGGACAGGGGCGAGCAGTACTTC. Translating gives CASSDRDRGEQYF. The rearrangement uses TRBV18 and TRBJ2-7; 10 bases line up with TRBD1. CDR3 size: 13 residues. With 5 bases clipped from V and 6 bases from J, the junction kept 4 bases outside the gene matches. Germline V lookup: CDR1 KGHSH, CDR2 LQKENI.

This clone was observed a handful of times. This chain uses TRBV7-9 with TRBJ1-2; D may be TRBD1 (5 bases). This CDR3 has 12 amino acids. Germline loops: CDR1 SEHNR, CDR2 FQNEAQ (reference sequence). V lost 3 bases to trimming and J lost 8 bases, with 10 bases between them. The CDR3 DNA follows: TGTGCCAGCAGCTTGTCAGGGTACGGCTACACCTTC. This encodes CASSLSGYGYTF.

This clone was seen only a few times. V gene TRBV7-2 combines with J gene TRBJ2-1, with D tentatively TRBD2 (5 bases). The CDR3 has 14 residues. Germline V CDR1 and CDR2: SGHTA, FQGNSA. With 0 bases removed from V and 7 bases from J, the gap between germline ends came to 10 bases. CDR3 loop: CASSLAFRGNEQFF. The CDR3 nucleotides read TGTGCCAGCAGCTTAGCCTTCCGGGGTAATGAGCAGTTCTTC.

J is TRBJ2-5 and V is TRBV2; TRBD1 matches 10 bases. Germline V lookup: CDR1 SNHLY, CDR2 FYNNEI. V shed 4 bases and J 4 bases; nucleotides not matched to a gene: 9. The length of the CDR3 is 16 residues. The CDR3 region has the DNA TGTGCCAGCAGTGCAGTCAAGAGGGACAGGGGAGAGACCCAGTACTTC. Its protein product is CASSAVKRDRGETQYF.

This clone was picked up a small number of times. The chain combines TRBV2 with TRBJ1-5; TRBD1 aligns across 8 bases. The CDR3 has 14 residues. Germline CDR1 is SNHLY and CDR2 is FYNNEI. Trimming cost V 4 bases and J 1 base; bases outside gene matches: 0. CDR3 nucleotide sequence: TGTGCCAGCAGTGGACAGGGGAGCAATCAGCCCCAGCATTTT. Amino acids: CASSGQGSNQPQHF.